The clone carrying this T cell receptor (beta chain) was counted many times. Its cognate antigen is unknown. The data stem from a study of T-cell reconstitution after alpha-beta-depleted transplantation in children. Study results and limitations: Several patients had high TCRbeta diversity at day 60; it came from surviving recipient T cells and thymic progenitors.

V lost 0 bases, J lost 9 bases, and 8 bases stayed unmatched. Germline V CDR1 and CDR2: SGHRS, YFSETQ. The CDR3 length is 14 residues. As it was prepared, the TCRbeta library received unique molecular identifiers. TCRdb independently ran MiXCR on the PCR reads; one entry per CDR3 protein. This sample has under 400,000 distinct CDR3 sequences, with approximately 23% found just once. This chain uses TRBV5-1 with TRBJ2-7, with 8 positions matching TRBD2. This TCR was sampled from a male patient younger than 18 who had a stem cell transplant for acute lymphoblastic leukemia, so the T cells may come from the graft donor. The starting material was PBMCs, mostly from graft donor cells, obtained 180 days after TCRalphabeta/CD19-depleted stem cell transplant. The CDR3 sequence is CASSLDSILAGQYF. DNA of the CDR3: TGCGCCAGCAGCTTGGACAGTATTCTAGCGGGGCAGTACTTC.